These 23 T cell receptor beta chains were sequenced from one sample in a study of blood T cell repertoires in COVID-19. The data were produced by immunoSEQ multiplex PCR, yet TCRdb's version contains in-frame clones alone and is incomplete. The sample lists around 56,000 clones, 70% to 75% occurring once. Sequencing used peripheral blood. Every receptor here comes from a woman in her 70s with acute or convalescent COVID-19.

The chain joins TRBV10-3 to TRBJ2-4, with D tentatively TRBD2 (7 bases). Germline V lookup: CDR1 ENHRY, CDR2 SYGVKD. The CDR3 loop spans 15 amino acids. V lost 3 bases and J lost 7, with 16 bases in between. The CDR3 region has the DNA TGTGCCATCAGTGAACGGGGGGCAGAGGCGAACATTCAGTACTTC. Its translation is CAISERGAEANIQYF.

The CDR3 protein is CASSRDSDQPQHF. Here the CDR3 DNA reads TGTGCCAGCAGTCGGGACAGCGATCAGCCCCAGCATTTT. This sequence joins TRBV27 and TRBJ1-5; 7 nucleotides match TRBD1. Losses at the gene ends were 5 bases for V and 5 bases for J; bases not matched to a gene: 3. This CDR3 has 13 amino acids. Germline CDR1 and CDR2: MNHEY and SMNVEV (reference sequence).

The gene calls are TRBV11-2 and TRBJ1-2; D gene uncertain. Deletions cut 0 bases from V and 7 bases from J, with 12 bases between. The CDR3 runs 14 residues. Germline V lookup: CDR1 SGHAT, CDR2 FQNNGV. CDR3 sequence (DNA): TGTGCCAGCAGCTTAGAACCCCCAGTAGCTGGCTACACCTTC. It specifies CASSLEPPVAGYTF. Filled out from reference TRBV11-2 and TRBJ1-2, the complete variable domain reads EAGVAQSPRYKIIEKRQSVAFWCNPISGHATLYWYQQILGQGPKLLIQFQNNGVVDDSQLPKDRFSAERLKGVDSTLKIQPAKLEDSAVYLCASSLEPPVAGYTFGSGTRLTVV.

Details on this clone: At one end the junction does not follow the germline gene, possibly because of a read error. The chain combines TRBV27 with TRBJ2-1, with TRBD1 as a possible D gene (6 bases). Germline V gene lookup returns CDR1 MNHEY and CDR2 SMNVEV (reference sequence). This CDR3 is built from 12 residues. CDR3 sequence reads: CAGSLPQGKQFF. As DNA, the CDR3 is TGTGCCGGCAGTTTACCACAGGGAAAGCAGTTCTTC.

This clone has only a few counts. The rearrangement uses TRBV27 and TRBJ1-2; 10 bases match TRBD1. The CDR3 spans 15 residues. V lost 4 bases to trimming and J lost 8 bases; unmatched junction nucleotides: 10. CDR1 is MNHEY, CDR2 SMNVEV, per germline (reference sequence). The CDR3 here is CASSSGQGVNRGYTF. For the CDR3, the DNA is TGTGCCAGCAGTTCAGGACAGGGGGTTAACAGGGGCTACACCTTC.

This chain uses TRBV10-3 with TRBJ1-1; D is undetermined. The CDR3 length is 14 residues. The ends were cut back, 9 bases at V and 4 bases at J, with 18 bases in the middle. Germline V gives CDR1 ENHRY, CDR2 SYGVKD. The CDR3 nucleotides read TGTGCCATGACCAAATCGATCGGGGTCACTGAAGCTTTCTTT. Protein product: CAMTKSIGVTEAFF.

This chain joins TRBV6-5 and TRBJ2-1, with 7 bases fitting TRBD1. Trimming cost V 6 bases and J 9 bases; bases outside gene matches: 8. The CDR3 is made up of 13 amino acids. Germline V gene sequence: CDR1 MNHEY, CDR2 SVGAGI. The CDR3 loop is CASRLGTVGEQFF. The CDR3 DNA reads as TGTGCCAGCAGACTTGGGACAGTCGGTGAGCAGTTCTTC.

Ten or more counts support this clone. The chain is built from TRBV3-1 (or the pseudogene TRBV3-2) and TRBJ1-1; D unresolved. Germline CDR1 is LGHDT and CDR2 is YNNKEL (reference sequence). This CDR3 contains 13 residues. Trimming pared 5 bases from V and 4 bases from J, leaving 11 bases between. The CDR3 nucleotides are TGTGCCAGCAGCACCGATTGGAGCACTGAAGCTTTCTTT. This translates into CASSTDWSTEAFF.

The rearrangement joins TRBV9 to TRBJ1-3, with D unresolved. The length of the CDR3 is 17 residues. CDR1 is SGDLS, CDR2 YYNGEE, per germline. Trimming shortened V by 4 bases and J by 1 base, and 18 bases separated the two germline ends. CDR3 sequence reads: CASSPRGGRASGNTIYF. The CDR3 coding sequence is TGTGCCAGCAGCCCCCGCGGAGGGAGGGCGTCTGGAAACACCATATATTTT.

This chain connects TRBV6-5 to TRBJ1-1, with D possibly TRBD1 on 5 matching bases. V was shortened by 4 bases and J by 10 bases, with 13 bases between the two germline ends. The CDR3 runs 12 residues. Germline V lookup: CDR1 MNHEY, CDR2 SVGAGI. The CDR3 bases are TGTGCCAGCAGTTTAGGAGGGGTTCGAGCTTTCTTT. Translation: CASSLGGVRAFF.

This clone was counted only a few times. This rearrangement joins TRBV27 to TRBJ1-6, with TRBD1 matching over 7 bases. CDR1 MNHEY and CDR2 SMNVEV come from the germline V gene (reference sequence). This CDR3 region has 17 residues. V shed 3 bases and J 10 bases; nucleotides not matched to a gene: 15. CDR3 protein: CASSFEYSETGQSPLHF. As DNA, the CDR3 is TGTGCCAGCAGTTTTGAATATTCGGAGACAGGGCAATCACCCCTCCACTTT.

This clone was observed a few times. CDR3 in DNA: TGTGCCAGCAGCCAAGGGCAGGGGGCAAGAAACACCATATATTTT. Its translation: CASSQGQGARNTIYF. This chain links TRBV3-1 (or the pseudogene TRBV3-2) with TRBJ1-3, with 8 positions matching TRBD1. The germline V gene has CDR1 LGHDT and CDR2 YNNKEL (reference sequence). The junction had 4 bases not matched to a gene; V was cut back by 1 base and J by 5 bases. CDR3 length: 15 amino acids.

CDR3 protein: CASSLAWFTRGQNTGELFF. The CDR3 DNA sequence: TGTGCCAGCAGCTTAGCTTGGTTTACCAGGGGGCAGAACACCGGGGAGCTGTTTTTT. This chain uses TRBV7-8 with TRBJ2-2; 8 nucleotides match TRBD1. V lost 0 bases to trimming and J lost 1 base; unmatched junction nucleotides: 10. CDR1 and CDR2 (germline): SGHVS, FQNEAQ. CDR3 length equals 19 residues.

This clone came up a few times. The genes are TRBV30 and TRBJ2-4, with a possible D match to TRBD1 (6 bases). In germline, CDR1 is GTSNPN, CDR2 SVGIG (reference sequence). CDR3 length: 13 amino acids. V lost 4 bases, J lost 6 bases, and 13 bases lay in between. In DNA, the CDR3 is TGTGCCTGGAAACAGGGTAACTTAAACATTCAGTACTTC. It specifies CAWKQGNLNIQYF. The full variable domain, completed using reference TRBV30 and TRBJ2-4, is SQTIHQWPATLVQPVGSPLSLECTVEGTSNPNLYWYRQAAGRGLQLLFYSVGIGQISSEVPQNLSASRPQDRQFILSSKKLLLSDSGFYLCAWKQGNLNIQYFGAGTRLSVL.

The chain joins TRBV11-2 to TRBJ1-6; D unclear. The CDR3 extends over 16 amino acids. Germline CDR1 and CDR2: SGHAT and FQNNGV. Trimming removed 2 bases at V and 9 bases at J, with 17 bases between. The CDR3 region has the DNA TGTGCCAGCAGCTTAACTTCGGTCCTTCCAGGTTCACCCCTCCACTTT. Translated, it gives CASSLTSVLPGSPLHF.

The rearrangement joins TRBV5-6 to TRBJ2-5; 7 bases agree with TRBD1. Trimming cost V 3 bases and J 2 bases; bases outside gene matches: 4. This CDR3 is built from 14 residues. In germline, CDR1 is SGHDT, CDR2 YYEEEE. CDR3 residues: CASSYRQGQETQYF. Written as DNA, the CDR3 is TGTGCCAGCAGCTATCGACAGGGTCAAGAGACCCAGTACTTC.

V is TRBV10-1 and J is TRBJ2-7; TRBD1 matches 8 bases. Germline V gives CDR1 WNHNN, CDR2 SYGVQD (reference sequence). Trimming cost V 1 base and J 0 bases; bases outside gene matches: 5. This CDR3 spans 16 amino acids. The DNA of the CDR3 is TGCGCCAGCAGTGAGTATAGGGACAGGACCTCCTACGAGCAGTACTTC. Protein: CASSEYRDRTSYEQYF.

The rearrangement links TRBV3-1 (or the pseudogene TRBV3-2) to TRBJ2-7; D might be TRBD2 (7 bases). The CDR3 is 14 residues long. Germline V gives CDR1 LGHDT, CDR2 YNNKEL (reference sequence). The V end lost 4 bases, the J end lost 6 bases, and 16 bases lay between the germline ends. CDR3 in amino acids: CASSRKTGGIEQYF. DNA of the CDR3: TGTGCCAGCAGCCGAAAGACGGGGGGCATCGAGCAGTACTTC.

This clone was found a few times. The CDR3 loop reads CATASAGLGSDTQYF. CDR3 in DNA: TGTGCCACCGCCAGTGCGGGCCTCGGGTCAGATACGCAGTATTTT. J is TRBJ2-3 and V is TRBV19, with D possibly TRBD2 on 5 matching bases. CDR3 size: 15 residues. Germline V CDR1 and CDR2: LNHDA, SQIVND (reference sequence). V lost 10 bases and J lost 4, with 21 bases in between.

The chain links TRBV7-3 to TRBJ2-3; the match to TRBD2 covers 8 bases. Germline V gene sequence: CDR1 SGHTA, CDR2 FQGTGA. J was trimmed by 5 bases and V by 4 bases; bases with no gene match: 11. This CDR3 region has 16 residues. The CDR3 nucleotides are TGTGCCAGCAGCTCCGGAAAGCGGGGGCGGGAAGATACGCAGTATTTT. Amino acid sequence: CASSSGKRGREDTQYF.

This clone has a single count. V and J are TRBV2 and TRBJ1-5; D not resolved. The V end lost 7 bases, the J end lost 6 bases, and 16 bases lay between the germline ends. The CDR3 length is 14 residues. The germline CDR1 and CDR2 sequences are SNHLY and FYNNEI. This CDR3 reads CASKKAEGLQPQHF. The CDR3 DNA reads as TGTGCCAGCAAGAAGGCCGAGGGTCTTCAGCCCCAGCATTTT.

The chain combines TRBV4-1 with TRBJ1-6; possibly TRBD1 for D (5 bases). V shed 1 base and J shed 9 bases, with 10 bases lying between them. The CDR3 extends over 14 amino acids. CDR1 MGHRA and CDR2 YSYEKL come from the germline V gene. This CDR3 reads CASSQVQGGSPLHF. The DNA of the CDR3 is TGCGCCAGCAGCCAAGTCCAGGGAGGTTCACCCCTCCACTTT.

The chain joins TRBV7-3 to TRBJ2-5; 8 positions match TRBD2. CDR1 is SGHTA and CDR2 is FQGTGA in the germline V gene. This CDR3 is 16 amino acids long. Losses at the gene ends were 3 bases for V and 2 bases for J; bases not matched to a gene: 8. CDR3 region: CASSLRGRGEQETQYF. Here the CDR3 DNA reads TGTGCCAGCAGCTTGCGAGGGCGGGGGGAACAAGAGACCCAGTACTTC. The whole variable domain, filled in from reference TRBV7-3 and TRBJ2-5, reads GAGVSQTPSNKVTEKGKYVELRCDPISGHTALYWYRQSLGQGPEFLIYFQGTGAADDSGLPNDRFFAVRPEGSVSTLKIQRTERGDSAVYLCASSLRGRGEQETQYFGPGTRLLVL.